The rows below give T cell receptor beta chains drawn from one sample of a study of blood T cell repertoires in COVID-19. The method was immunoSEQ multiplex PCR; TCRdb's version includes in-frame clones alone and lacks a portion of them. The top ten clones hold approximately 1% of a sample with under 300,000 clones, approximately 86% of them seen once. The source material was PBMCs or T cells enriched from blood (not recorded which). The receptors derive from a woman aged 25 to 39 who had recovered from COVID-19. CDR3s include the opening cysteine and the closing phenylalanine or tryptophan.

J gene	V gene	CDR3 protein
TRBJ2-3	TRBV27	CASSLSFLDTQYF
TRBJ2-1	TRBV6-5	CASSYSGTEGRGEIF
TRBJ1-1	TRBV5-1	CASSFSTEDGHTEAFF
TRBJ2-3	TRBV9	CASSGRQFTQYF
TRBJ2-1	TRBV6-7	CAGALATSSYNEQFF
TRBJ2-2	TRBV9	CASSTITGELFF
TRBJ2-7	TRBV7-9	CASSLGAGHYEQYF
TRBJ2-5	TRBV27	CASSTIDRGAGKTQYF
TRBJ1-1	TRBV27	CASSLSTGEGNTEAFF
TRBJ1-1	TRBV18	CASSPIPVNTEAFF
TRBJ1-1	TRBV7-9	CASRGQGTTEAFF
TRBJ2-1	TRBV24-1	CATSEPGLAPYEQFF
TRBJ1-1	TRBV18	CASSPSTEAFF
TRBJ1-1	TRBV18	CASSPLGGENTEAFF
TRBJ1-2	TRBV27	CASSPQGGYGYTF
TRBJ2-1	TRBV27	CASSFSTSEQFF
TRBJ1-2	TRBV3-1/TRBV3-2	CASSQEGRRYGYTF
TRBJ1-2	TRBV5-1	CASQAGNNNYGYTF
TRBJ1-1	TRBV12-3/TRBV12-4	CASSSQKEAFF
TRBJ1-2	TRBV12-3/TRBV12-4	CASSPWDSYGYTF
TRBJ2-2	TRBV4-3	CASSYLRGADKELFF
TRBJ1-2	TRBV6-5	CASSYTFSGSGYTF
TRBJ2-1	TRBV11-2	CASSELAGGLGEQFF
TRBJ1-1	TRBV7-9	CASSPIEPGQGRTEAFF
TRBJ1-1	TRBV18	CASSQSMTGYEAFF
TRBJ2-6	TRBV28	CASSLAGANVLTF
TRBJ2-1	TRBV27	CASSFGTGGKSSYNEQFF
TRBJ1-2	TRBV9	CASSAPGPIVGGYGYTF
TRBJ2-7	TRBV18	CASSPIPTGNGEQYF
TRBJ1-2	TRBV28	CASGIQAGYTF
TRBJ2-6	TRBV7-2	CASSYIASSGANVLTF
TRBJ2-7	TRBV7-8	CASSLSGLARSEQYF
TRBJ1-2	TRBV5-6	CASSPTGQGRGYTF
TRBJ2-3	TRBV3-1/TRBV3-2	CASSQASGTDTQYF